This is a list of T cell receptor beta chains from one sample in a study of blood T cells in healthy people across ages. TCRdb re-analysed the 5' RACE reads in MiXCR, keeping a single row per CDR3 protein. The profile shows 780,000 or so distinct CDR3 sequences, approximately 60% of them singletons. The sample comprised blood. The receptors were gathered from a man in his forties in good health. Each CDR3 is given with its conserved first and last residue. D genes are given only for firm matches. Clone size is stated in some rows and not others, as once, few, many or a class when expanded.

size: .; V: TRBV11-3; D: .; J: TRBJ2-7; DNA: TGTGCCAGCAGCTTATCGCCTCGGGGCAGGAAAGCCTACGAGCAGTACTTC; CDR3: CASSLSPRGRKAYEQYF
size: .; V: TRBV20-1; D: TRBD1; J: TRBJ1-2; DNA: TGCAGTGCTGCAGGGGGCGAATACTATGGCTACACCTTC; CDR3: CSAAGGEYYGYTF
size: .; V: TRBV27; D: .; J: TRBJ2-4; DNA: TGTGCCAGCAGTTTACAGACCGGGGTAGCCAAAAACATTCAGTACTTC; CDR3: CASSLQTGVAKNIQYF
size: .; V: TRBV7-9; D: TRBD2; J: TRBJ2-5; DNA: TGTGCCAGCAGCTCAACTGTCAAACTAGCGGGAGGGCAAGAGACCCAGTACTTC; CDR3: CASSSTVKLAGGQETQYF
size: few; V: TRBV12-3/TRBV12-4; D: .; J: TRBJ2-5; DNA: TGTGCCAGCAGTCCTGGCCACGAGACCCAGTACTTC; CDR3: CASSPGHETQYF
size: few; V: TRBV7-2; D: .; J: TRBJ2-4; DNA: TGTGCGCGGCAGGGCGAAAACATTCAGTACTTC; CDR3: CARQGENIQYF
size: few; V: TRBV5-6; D: TRBD1; J: TRBJ2-5; DNA: TGTGCCAGCAGCCTAGTCGCGGACAGGGGAGGAGAGACCCAGTACTTC; CDR3: CASSLVADRGGETQYF
size: .; V: TRBV6-1; D: .; J: TRBJ2-3; DNA: TGTGCCAGCACCCGACGGGGCGCAGATACGCAGTATTTT; CDR3: CASTRRGADTQYF
size: .; V: TRBV16; D: .; J: TRBJ1-2; DNA: TGTGCCAGCAGCCAATCGGGGGATGGCTACACCTTC; CDR3: CASSQSGDGYTF
size: .; V: TRBV29-1; D: .; J: TRBJ2-3; DNA: TGCAGCGTTGGGCAGTTAGACACAGATACGCAGTATTTT; CDR3: CSVGQLDTDTQYF
size: few; V: TRBV27; D: .; J: TRBJ1-4; DNA: TGTGCCAGCAGTTTAAGGGCGTTACAGACAACTAATGAAAAACTGTTTTTT; CDR3: CASSLRALQTTNEKLFF
size: few; V: TRBV24-1; D: .; J: TRBJ2-3; DNA: TGTGCCACTCTGGGTGGTAGCACAGATACGCAGTATTTT; CDR3: CATLGGSTDTQYF
size: .; V: TRBV29-1; D: .; J: TRBJ2-7; DNA: TGCAGCGTTCGTAGTGACATTTACGAGCAGTACTTC; CDR3: CSVRSDIYEQYF
size: .; V: TRBV4-1; D: .; J: TRBJ1-5; DNA: TGCGCCAGCAGCCAAGATCGGGCTCAGCCCCAGCATTTT; CDR3: CASSQDRAQPQHF
size: .; V: TRBV6-2/TRBV6-3; D: TRBD2; J: TRBJ2-1; DNA: TGTGCCAGCAGTTCCTTAGCGGGTTCCTACAATGAGCAGTTCTTC; CDR3: CASSSLAGSYNEQFF
size: few; V: TRBV28; D: .; J: TRBJ2-7; DNA: TGTGCCAGCAGTTTAGGGGCTAGCAGACCCTACGAGCAGTACTTC; CDR3: CASSLGASRPYEQYF
size: .; V: TRBV10-3; D: TRBD1; J: TRBJ1-2; DNA: TGTGCCATCAGTGGTCCGGGACAGGGATCCATTCATGGCTACACCTTC; CDR3: CAISGPGQGSIHGYTF
size: .; V: TRBV12-3/TRBV12-4; D: TRBD2; J: TRBJ2-1; DNA: TGTGCCAGCAGCTACGGGGGGGGCTCCGACAATGAGCAGTTCTTC; CDR3: CASSYGGGSDNEQFF
size: few; V: TRBV2; D: .; J: TRBJ2-5; DNA: TGTGCCAGCAGTGCCTCGGGGGAGACCCAGTACTTC; CDR3: CASSASGETQYF
size: .; V: TRBV29-1; D: .; J: TRBJ1-1; DNA: TGCAGCGTTTCTATCGGACCGGGGGGCGGTGAAGCTTTCTTT; CDR3: CSVSIGPGGGEAFF
size: .; V: TRBV7-2; D: TRBD2; J: TRBJ2-3; DNA: TGTGCCAGCAGCCCATCTAGCGGAGCCTCAGATACGCAGTATTTT; CDR3: CASSPSSGASDTQYF
size: few; V: TRBV7-9; D: .; J: TRBJ2-3; DNA: TGTGCCAGCAGCTTCTGGGCAGACTCTAGCACAGATACGCAGTATTTT; CDR3: CASSFWADSSTDTQYF
size: few; V: TRBV6-2/TRBV6-3; D: .; J: TRBJ2-3; DNA: TGTGCCAGCAGTTACTCTTCTGGTACGCAGTATTTT; CDR3: CASSYSSGTQYF
size: .; V: TRBV29-1; D: TRBD1; J: TRBJ2-5; DNA: TGCAGCGTTGAACCGGGACAGGCGTACCAAGAGACCCAGTACTTC; CDR3: CSVEPGQAYQETQYF
size: .; V: TRBV28; D: .; J: TRBJ1-5; DNA: TGTGCCAGCAGGCCACCCTCGGATTATTCCCAGCATTTT; CDR3: CASRPPSDYSQHF
size: .; V: TRBV28; D: .; J: TRBJ1-2; DNA: TGTGCCGGCACCTCCGTCGGGACTCTATATGGCTACACCTTC; CDR3: CAGTSVGTLYGYTF
size: few; V: TRBV29-1; D: TRBD2; J: TRBJ2-1; DNA: TGCAGCGTTGAGGGCTGGGGGGGAAGGGCGGACAATGAGCAGTTCTTC; CDR3: CSVEGWGGRADNEQFF
size: once; V: TRBV20-1; D: .; J: TRBJ1-1; DNA: TGCAGTGCTAGAGGACCACAGGGTAGGCGTGACACTGAAGCTTTCTTT; CDR3: CSARGPQGRRDTEAFF
size: many; V: TRBV12-3/TRBV12-4; D: .; J: TRBJ1-4; DNA: TGTGCCAGCAGTTACTATAGGGCAGGTACCGTTGAAAAACTGTTTTTT; CDR3: CASSYYRAGTVEKLFF
size: few; V: TRBV7-2; D: TRBD2; J: TRBJ2-5; DNA: TGTGCCAGCAGCCCCGGACTAGCGGGGGGGTATACGGAGACCCAGTACTTC; CDR3: CASSPGLAGGYTETQYF
size: .; V: TRBV6-5; D: TRBD1; J: TRBJ1-2; DNA: TGTGCCAGCAGTTACACAGCCGGGACAGGAGAAAACTATGGCTACACCTTC; CDR3: CASSYTAGTGENYGYTF
size: few; V: TRBV7-9; D: .; J: TRBJ2-5; DNA: TGTGCCAGCACAAGTCTTAATTCGGCTGAAGAGACCCAGTACTTC; CDR3: CASTSLNSAEETQYF